This T cell receptor beta chain was documented in a study of T cells in Graves' hyperthyroidism and ophthalmopathy. Overall study context: Before any treatment, at initial diagnosis, peripheral blood was collected.

Germline V gene data show CDR1 as SGHRS and CDR2 as YFSETQ. Trimming removed 0 bases from V and 10 bases from J, with 13 bases in between. The CDR3 runs 14 residues. Amplified regions were TCR beta CDR3 sequences from RNA transcripts. HTBI primers drove first-round RT-PCR of the TCR CDR3. Each CDR3 protein is one row after TCRdb ran MiXCR on the multiplex PCR reads. The data show approximately 420,000 distinct CDR3 sequences, just under 15% seen once. Details on this clonotype: Its antigen is unidentified.

Study results and caveats: A 13 V-J signature model discriminated ophthalmopathy versus stable hyperthyroidism. Most thyroid clonotypes that were expanded above 0.001 also turned up in blood. Before onset, ophthalmopathy was predicted by the model a median roughly 6.8 months earlier.

The TCR was taken from a woman in her thirties with Graves' hyperthyroidism. The chain uses TRBV5-1 and TRBJ1-4, with D possibly TRBD1 on 5 matching bases. Input material: blood. This chain's CDR3 is CASSLDEGRLKLFF. The CDR3 nucleotides are TGCGCCAGCAGCTTGGATGAGGGACGGTTAAAACTGTTTTTT.